The clone carrying this TCR beta chain was seen ten or more times. Its antigen is unidentified. The data stem from a study of T cells in Graves' hyperthyroidism and ophthalmopathy. Study-level points and caveats: Most clonotypes expanded in thyroid above 0.001 were likewise present in blood.

Per the germline V gene, CDR1 is MDHEN and CDR2 is SYDVKM. The CDR3 has 12 residues. The germline V and J ends were trimmed by 5 bases and 7 bases, with 9 bases remaining between them. Amplified regions were TCR beta CDR3 sequences from RNA transcripts. The HTBI primer set was used in a first-round RT-PCR of the TCR CDR3. MiXCR was run by TCRdb on the multiplex PCR reads, yielding one entry per CDR3 protein. The sample lists 600,000 to 700,000 distinct CDR3 sequences, approximately 14% occurring once. Fresh 10 ml peripheral blood yielded PBMCs. The receptor was derived from a woman aged 40 to 49 with Graves' ophthalmopathy. The chain combines TRBV28 with TRBJ2-4; tentative D call: TRBD1 (5 bases). Sequenced material: blood. The CDR3 DNA sequence: TGTGCCAGCAGTCCCCCAGGGAACATTCAGTACTTC. As protein: CASSPPGNIQYF.